Below are 29 T cell receptor beta chains sequenced from a single sample in a study of blood T cell repertoires in COVID-19. Data came from immunoSEQ multiplex PCR; TCRdb stores just in-frame clones and leaves some out. The repertoire consists of 120,000 or so clones, with around 85% occurring once and the leading ten covering roughly 3.9%. The sample was peripheral blood. The source is a man aged 60-69 years with acute or convalescent COVID-19.

The chain uses TRBV7-2 and TRBJ2-3; 8 nucleotides line up with TRBD2. The CDR3 covers 14 residues. Trimming took 5 bases from V and 6 from J; bases not matched to a gene: 7. Germline CDR1 and CDR2: SGHTA and FQGNSA. CDR3 nucleotides: TGTGCCAGCAGCCCGGGACTAGGAAGGGATACGCAGTATTTT. It codes for CASSPGLGRDTQYF. Full variable domain (missing parts from reference TRBV7-2 and TRBJ2-3): GAGVSQSPSNKVTEKGKDVELRCDPISGHTALYWYRQSLGQGLEFLIYFQGNSAPDKSGLPSDRFSAERTGGSVSTLTIQRTQQEDSAVYLCASSPGLGRDTQYFGPGTRLTVL.

The rearrangement links TRBV6-2 or TRBV6-3 to TRBJ2-3, with D unresolved. The CDR3 extends over 17 amino acids. Trimming removed 3 bases from V and 0 bases from J, with 16 bases in between. The germline V gene has CDR1 MNHEY and CDR2 SVGEGT. For the CDR3, the DNA is TGTGCCAGCAGTTATTCTTCGCACAGTTCGAGCACAGATACGCAGTATTTT. It yields the protein CASSYSSHSSSTDTQYF.

V usage is TRBV19 and J usage is TRBJ2-5, with D tentatively TRBD1 (6 bases). Between the trimmed V and J ends, which lost 5 bases and 5 bases, there was a span of 18 bases. From germline, CDR1 is LNHDA and CDR2 SQIVND (reference sequence). The CDR3 has 15 amino acids. The DNA for the CDR3 is TGTGCCAGTAGTCCCGACAGGTCAACTAGGGAGACCCAGTACTTC. This encodes CASSPDRSTRETQYF.

This sequence joins TRBV28 and TRBJ1-2; TRBD1 matches 8 bases. The J segment lost 4 bases and the V segment lost 6 bases, leaving 10 bases of the junction unmatched. The germline gives CDR1 MDHEN, CDR2 SYDVKM. The CDR3 spans 15 residues. CDR3 loop: CASSTPGGQAYGYTF. The CDR3 nucleotides are TGTGCCAGCAGCACTCCCGGGGGACAGGCCTATGGCTACACCTTC.

J is TRBJ2-4 and V is TRBV10-3, with D tentatively TRBD2 (6 bases). The CDR3 runs 17 residues. V lost 0 bases, J lost 1 base, and 13 bases lay in between. The germline CDR1 and CDR2 sequences are ENHRY and SYGVKD. The CDR3 nucleotides are TGTGCCATCAGTGAGTCGGGAGGCCCTTTGGCCAAAAACATTCAGTACTTC. Its protein product is CAISESGGPLAKNIQYF.

V is TRBV6-5 and J is TRBJ2-7; tentative D call: TRBD2 (6 bases). There are 14 residues in the CDR3. With 5 bases removed from V and 2 bases from J, the gap between germline ends came to 13 bases. The germline V gene encodes CDR1 MNHEY and CDR2 SVGAGI. The CDR3 spells CASSPLGGPYEQYF. Here the CDR3 DNA reads TGTGCCAGCAGTCCCTTGGGAGGTCCCTACGAGCAGTACTTC.

This chain links TRBV4-3 with TRBJ2-1; 7 bases map to TRBD2. The CDR3 covers 17 residues. V gave up 0 bases and J gave up 2 bases; unmatched junction bases: 7. Per germline, CDR1 LGHNA and CDR2 YSLEER. CDR3 protein: CASSQEGLAVPYNEQFF. The CDR3 nucleotides are TGCGCCAGCAGCCAAGAAGGGCTAGCGGTACCCTACAATGAGCAGTTCTTC.

This clone occurred once. The chain couples TRBV24-1 to TRBJ1-2, with a tentative D call TRBD1 (6 bases). V dropped 3 bases and J dropped 2 bases, with 12 bases sitting between them. The germline V gene encodes CDR1 KGHDR and CDR2 SFDVKD. The CDR3 consists of 15 residues. DNA of the CDR3: TGTGCCACCAGTGATAGGGACACCGTCAACTATGGCTACACCTTC. The encoded protein is CATSDRDTVNYGYTF.

This clone appeared a few times. The chain couples TRBV6-5 to TRBJ2-1; no firm D call. Germline lookup yields CDR1 MNHEY and CDR2 SVGAGI. Trimming removed 0 bases from V and 7 bases from J, with 7 bases in between. This CDR3 comprises 13 residues. The CDR3 here is CASSYSFLNEQFF. Here the CDR3 DNA reads TGTGCCAGCAGTTACTCTTTCTTAAATGAGCAGTTCTTC.

The chain carries TRBV5-1 and TRBJ2-2; D unresolved. This CDR3 has 14 amino acids. The ends were cut back, 7 bases at V and 1 base at J, with 11 bases in the middle. Germline CDR1 is SGHRS and CDR2 is YFSETQ. CDR3: CASQTKMNTGELFF. Written as DNA, the CDR3 is TGCGCCAGCCAAACAAAGATGAACACCGGGGAGCTGTTTTTT.

This chain links TRBV28 with TRBJ2-1; weak D call: TRBD1 (6 bases). CDR1 MDHEN and CDR2 SYDVKM come from the germline V gene. V lost 2 bases to trimming and J lost 5 bases, with 13 bases between them. The CDR3 is made up of 15 amino acids. CDR3 loop: CASSLRGIAHNEQFF. The CDR3 region has the DNA TGTGCCAGCAGTTTAAGGGGGATAGCTCACAATGAGCAGTTCTTC. The full variable domain, in which reference TRBV28 and TRBJ2-1 provide the parts outside the CDR3, is DVKVTQSSRYLVKRTGEKVFLECVQDMDHENMFWYRQDPGLGLRLIYFSYDVKMKEKGDIPEGYSVSREKKERFSLILESASTNQTSMYLCASSLRGIAHNEQFFGPGTRLTVL.

The V and J genes are TRBV6-1 and TRBJ2-7; D possibly corresponds to TRBD1 (5 bases). V lost 2 bases and J 5 bases, leaving 13 bases between the germline ends. CDR1 MNHNS and CDR2 SASEGT come from the germline V gene. CDR3 length equals 14 residues. CDR3 in amino acids: CASSEQGALDEQYF. CDR3 DNA sequence: TGTGCCAGCAGTGAACAGGGCGCCTTGGACGAGCAGTACTTC.

The rearrangement joins TRBV28 to TRBJ2-5; tentative D call: TRBD1 (5 bases). The CDR3 runs 12 residues. The V end was cut by 2 bases, the J end by 4 bases, with 5 bases between. Germline loops: CDR1 MDHEN, CDR2 SYDVKM. The CDR3: CASSLRGETQYF. The CDR3, as DNA: TGTGCCAGCAGTTTAAGGGGAGAGACCCAGTACTTC.

Here the CDR3 DNA reads TGTGCCAGCAGCCCTTTGGGACAGGGAGGAACTGAAGCTTTCTTT. It is translated as CASSPLGQGGTEAFF. The rearrangement joins TRBV28 to TRBJ1-1; 9 bases agree with TRBD1. This CDR3 has 15 amino acids. Trimming took 6 bases from V and 5 from J; bases not matched to a gene: 10. The V gene's germline CDR1 is MDHEN and CDR2 SYDVKM.

The V call is TRBV5-4, the J call TRBJ2-1; the D gene is possibly TRBD2 (7 bases). Germline CDR1 is SGHNT and CDR2 is YYREEE (reference sequence). V gave up 4 bases and J gave up 4 bases, with 15 bases separating them. CDR3 size: 15 residues. CDR3 residues: CASSPTGGTYNEQFF. The CDR3 region has the DNA TGTGCCAGCAGCCCTACGGGGGGCACGTACAATGAGCAGTTCTTC. The complete variable domain, with remaining parts taken from reference TRBV5-4 and TRBJ2-1, reads ETGVTQSPTHLIKTRGQQVTLRCSSQSGHNTVSWYQQALGQGPQFIFQYYREEENGRGNFPPRFSGLQFPNYSSELNVNALELDDSALYLCASSPTGGTYNEQFFGPGTRLTVL.

The rearrangement uses TRBV28 and TRBJ1-1; D remains ambiguous. Germline CDR1 and CDR2: MDHEN and SYDVKM. Between the trimmed V and J ends, which lost 5 bases and 0 bases, there was a span of 7 bases. The CDR3 runs 13 residues. The CDR3 loop is CASSPQMNTEAFF. Here the CDR3 DNA reads TGTGCCAGCAGTCCCCAGATGAACACTGAAGCTTTCTTT.

This chain joins TRBV7-2 and TRBJ1-1; D perhaps matches TRBD1 (5 bases). Germline CDR1 and CDR2: SGHTA and FQGNSA. This CDR3 has 14 residues. V was trimmed by 5 bases and J by 3 bases, leaving 13 bases between them. The CDR3 reads CASSAPGTHTEAFF. For the CDR3, the DNA is TGTGCCAGCAGCGCTCCAGGGACTCACACTGAAGCTTTCTTT.

This clone has a count of ten or more. The chain recombines TRBV4-3 with TRBJ2-2; D not certain. CDR3 size: 14 residues. V was pared by 0 bases and J by 6 bases, with 8 bases between. Germline CDR1 and CDR2: LGHNA and YSLEER. The chain's CDR3 is CASSQDSRPGELFF. The DNA for the CDR3 is TGCGCCAGCAGCCAAGACTCGAGGCCCGGGGAGCTGTTTTTT.

CDR3 loop: CASSSPGQGSNSPLHF. The DNA of the CDR3 is TGTGCCAGCAGCTCTCCCGGACAGGGAAGCAATTCACCCCTCCACTTT. The rearrangement joins TRBV7-2 to TRBJ1-6; 8 bases fit TRBD1. This CDR3 comprises 16 residues. Germline CDR1 and CDR2: SGHTA and FQGNSA. The ends lost 4 bases at V and 7 bases at J; junction bases unmatched: 9.

This clone appeared a few times. The rearrangement joins TRBV5-1 to TRBJ2-5; the match to TRBD2 covers 13 bases. CDR1 and CDR2 (germline): SGHRS, YFSETQ. This CDR3 contains 17 residues. The V and J ends lost 1 base and 0 bases, in that order; junction bases with no gene match: 3. CDR3 sequence reads: CASSLRGLAGYQETQYF. The CDR3 nucleotides read TGCGCCAGCAGCTTGAGGGGACTAGCGGGGTACCAAGAGACCCAGTACTTC.

The CDR3, as DNA: TGTGCCAGCGCCCGGGACACCGGGGAGCTGTTTTTT. It encodes CASARDTGELFF. V and J are TRBV27 and TRBJ2-2; D not resolved. The germline V and J ends were trimmed by 8 bases and 3 bases, with 7 bases remaining between them. CDR3 length: 12 residues. Germline V gene data show CDR1 as MNHEY and CDR2 as SMNVEV (reference sequence).

V gene TRBV27 combines with J gene TRBJ2-5; TRBD1 agrees at 8 bases. J was trimmed by 1 base and V by 6 bases; bases with no gene match: 7. This CDR3 is 15 amino acids long. CDR1 is MNHEY and CDR2 is SMNVEV in the germline V gene (reference sequence). CDR3 loop: CASSRDRSIQETQYF. In nucleotides, the CDR3 is TGTGCCAGCAGCAGGGACAGGTCCATCCAAGAGACCCAGTACTTC.

This clone was found a few times. The V call is TRBV18, the J call TRBJ2-4; a weak D match, TRBD1 (5 bases). Trimming shortened V by 6 bases and J by 1 base, and 13 bases separated the two germline ends. The CDR3 length is 15 residues. Germline CDR1 and CDR2: KGHSH and LQKENI. CDR3 amino acids: CASSLGPGAKNIQYF. CDR3 bases: TGTGCCAGCTCCCTGGGGCCTGGGGCCAAAAACATTCAGTACTTC.

This clone was seen a few times. The chain uses TRBV11-1 and TRBJ1-2; 7 nucleotides agree with TRBD1. Trimming at V came to 3 bases and at J to 4 bases, leaving 2 bases not matched to a gene. The CDR3 runs 13 residues. Germline loops: CDR1 SGHAT, CDR2 FQDESV (reference sequence). The chain's CDR3 is CASSLPGGYGYTF. Written as DNA, the CDR3 is TGTGCCAGCAGCTTGCCAGGGGGCTATGGCTACACCTTC.

The chain recombines TRBV28 with TRBJ2-1; 13 bases map to TRBD2. Germline V gives CDR1 MDHEN, CDR2 SYDVKM. V was clipped by 6 bases and J by 1 base; unmatched bases: 27. The CDR3 runs to 24 residues. The CDR3 is CASSDDLPQRGLAGVVKSYNEQFF. In DNA, the CDR3 is TGTGCCAGCAGCGATGACCTCCCTCAGAGAGGACTAGCGGGAGTAGTTAAGTCCTACAATGAGCAGTTCTTC.

The chain joins TRBV18 to TRBJ2-7; 7 positions agree with TRBD2. CDR3 length: 16 amino acids. The J segment lost 2 bases and the V segment lost 3 bases, leaving 10 bases of the junction unmatched. Germline V CDR1 and CDR2: KGHSH, LQKENI. CDR3 amino acids: CASSPLGGGEAYEQYF. The CDR3 DNA follows: TGTGCCAGCTCACCCCTCGGTGGGGGGGAGGCCTACGAGCAGTACTTC.

This chain links TRBV4-3 with TRBJ2-7, with D uncertain. V lost 0 bases and J 2 bases, leaving 11 bases between the germline ends. This CDR3 comprises 15 residues. Germline V gene sequence: CDR1 LGHNA, CDR2 YSLEER. Here the CDR3 reads CASSQDRNGAYEQYF. The CDR3 DNA reads TGCGCCAGCAGCCAAGATCGTAACGGAGCCTACGAGCAGTACTTC.

The genes are TRBV6-2 or TRBV6-3 and TRBJ2-3; D is uncertain. The CDR3 covers 16 residues. Germline loops: CDR1 MNHEY, CDR2 SVGEGT. The V end was cut by 2 bases, the J end by 3 bases, with 15 bases between. The CDR3 protein is CASSYPRGSLTDTQYF. For the CDR3, the DNA is TGTGCCAGCAGTTACCCTCGAGGCAGCCTAACAGATACGCAGTATTTT.

This rearrangement joins TRBV5-6 to TRBJ2-3, with 11 bases that match TRBD1. CDR1 and CDR2 from the germline V gene are SGHDT and YYEEEE. The CDR3 extends over 15 amino acids. The V segment lost 2 bases and the J segment 8 bases; nucleotides outside the gene matches: 7. DNA for the CDR3: TGTGCCAGCAGCTTCCGGGACAGGGGGGAAAGTACGCAGTATTTT. This gives the protein CASSFRDRGESTQYF.